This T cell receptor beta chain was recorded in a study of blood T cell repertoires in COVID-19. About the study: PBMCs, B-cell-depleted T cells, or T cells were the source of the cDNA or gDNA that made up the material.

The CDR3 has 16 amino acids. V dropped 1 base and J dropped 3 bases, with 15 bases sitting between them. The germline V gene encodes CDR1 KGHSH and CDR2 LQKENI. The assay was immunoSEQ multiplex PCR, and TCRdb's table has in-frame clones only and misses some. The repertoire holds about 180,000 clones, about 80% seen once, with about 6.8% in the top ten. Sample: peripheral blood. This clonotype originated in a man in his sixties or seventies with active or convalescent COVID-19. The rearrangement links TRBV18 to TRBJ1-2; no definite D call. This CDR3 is CASSPLPGGLDYGYTF. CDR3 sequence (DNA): TGTGCCAGCTCACCACTGCCAGGAGGGTTGGACTATGGCTACACCTTC.